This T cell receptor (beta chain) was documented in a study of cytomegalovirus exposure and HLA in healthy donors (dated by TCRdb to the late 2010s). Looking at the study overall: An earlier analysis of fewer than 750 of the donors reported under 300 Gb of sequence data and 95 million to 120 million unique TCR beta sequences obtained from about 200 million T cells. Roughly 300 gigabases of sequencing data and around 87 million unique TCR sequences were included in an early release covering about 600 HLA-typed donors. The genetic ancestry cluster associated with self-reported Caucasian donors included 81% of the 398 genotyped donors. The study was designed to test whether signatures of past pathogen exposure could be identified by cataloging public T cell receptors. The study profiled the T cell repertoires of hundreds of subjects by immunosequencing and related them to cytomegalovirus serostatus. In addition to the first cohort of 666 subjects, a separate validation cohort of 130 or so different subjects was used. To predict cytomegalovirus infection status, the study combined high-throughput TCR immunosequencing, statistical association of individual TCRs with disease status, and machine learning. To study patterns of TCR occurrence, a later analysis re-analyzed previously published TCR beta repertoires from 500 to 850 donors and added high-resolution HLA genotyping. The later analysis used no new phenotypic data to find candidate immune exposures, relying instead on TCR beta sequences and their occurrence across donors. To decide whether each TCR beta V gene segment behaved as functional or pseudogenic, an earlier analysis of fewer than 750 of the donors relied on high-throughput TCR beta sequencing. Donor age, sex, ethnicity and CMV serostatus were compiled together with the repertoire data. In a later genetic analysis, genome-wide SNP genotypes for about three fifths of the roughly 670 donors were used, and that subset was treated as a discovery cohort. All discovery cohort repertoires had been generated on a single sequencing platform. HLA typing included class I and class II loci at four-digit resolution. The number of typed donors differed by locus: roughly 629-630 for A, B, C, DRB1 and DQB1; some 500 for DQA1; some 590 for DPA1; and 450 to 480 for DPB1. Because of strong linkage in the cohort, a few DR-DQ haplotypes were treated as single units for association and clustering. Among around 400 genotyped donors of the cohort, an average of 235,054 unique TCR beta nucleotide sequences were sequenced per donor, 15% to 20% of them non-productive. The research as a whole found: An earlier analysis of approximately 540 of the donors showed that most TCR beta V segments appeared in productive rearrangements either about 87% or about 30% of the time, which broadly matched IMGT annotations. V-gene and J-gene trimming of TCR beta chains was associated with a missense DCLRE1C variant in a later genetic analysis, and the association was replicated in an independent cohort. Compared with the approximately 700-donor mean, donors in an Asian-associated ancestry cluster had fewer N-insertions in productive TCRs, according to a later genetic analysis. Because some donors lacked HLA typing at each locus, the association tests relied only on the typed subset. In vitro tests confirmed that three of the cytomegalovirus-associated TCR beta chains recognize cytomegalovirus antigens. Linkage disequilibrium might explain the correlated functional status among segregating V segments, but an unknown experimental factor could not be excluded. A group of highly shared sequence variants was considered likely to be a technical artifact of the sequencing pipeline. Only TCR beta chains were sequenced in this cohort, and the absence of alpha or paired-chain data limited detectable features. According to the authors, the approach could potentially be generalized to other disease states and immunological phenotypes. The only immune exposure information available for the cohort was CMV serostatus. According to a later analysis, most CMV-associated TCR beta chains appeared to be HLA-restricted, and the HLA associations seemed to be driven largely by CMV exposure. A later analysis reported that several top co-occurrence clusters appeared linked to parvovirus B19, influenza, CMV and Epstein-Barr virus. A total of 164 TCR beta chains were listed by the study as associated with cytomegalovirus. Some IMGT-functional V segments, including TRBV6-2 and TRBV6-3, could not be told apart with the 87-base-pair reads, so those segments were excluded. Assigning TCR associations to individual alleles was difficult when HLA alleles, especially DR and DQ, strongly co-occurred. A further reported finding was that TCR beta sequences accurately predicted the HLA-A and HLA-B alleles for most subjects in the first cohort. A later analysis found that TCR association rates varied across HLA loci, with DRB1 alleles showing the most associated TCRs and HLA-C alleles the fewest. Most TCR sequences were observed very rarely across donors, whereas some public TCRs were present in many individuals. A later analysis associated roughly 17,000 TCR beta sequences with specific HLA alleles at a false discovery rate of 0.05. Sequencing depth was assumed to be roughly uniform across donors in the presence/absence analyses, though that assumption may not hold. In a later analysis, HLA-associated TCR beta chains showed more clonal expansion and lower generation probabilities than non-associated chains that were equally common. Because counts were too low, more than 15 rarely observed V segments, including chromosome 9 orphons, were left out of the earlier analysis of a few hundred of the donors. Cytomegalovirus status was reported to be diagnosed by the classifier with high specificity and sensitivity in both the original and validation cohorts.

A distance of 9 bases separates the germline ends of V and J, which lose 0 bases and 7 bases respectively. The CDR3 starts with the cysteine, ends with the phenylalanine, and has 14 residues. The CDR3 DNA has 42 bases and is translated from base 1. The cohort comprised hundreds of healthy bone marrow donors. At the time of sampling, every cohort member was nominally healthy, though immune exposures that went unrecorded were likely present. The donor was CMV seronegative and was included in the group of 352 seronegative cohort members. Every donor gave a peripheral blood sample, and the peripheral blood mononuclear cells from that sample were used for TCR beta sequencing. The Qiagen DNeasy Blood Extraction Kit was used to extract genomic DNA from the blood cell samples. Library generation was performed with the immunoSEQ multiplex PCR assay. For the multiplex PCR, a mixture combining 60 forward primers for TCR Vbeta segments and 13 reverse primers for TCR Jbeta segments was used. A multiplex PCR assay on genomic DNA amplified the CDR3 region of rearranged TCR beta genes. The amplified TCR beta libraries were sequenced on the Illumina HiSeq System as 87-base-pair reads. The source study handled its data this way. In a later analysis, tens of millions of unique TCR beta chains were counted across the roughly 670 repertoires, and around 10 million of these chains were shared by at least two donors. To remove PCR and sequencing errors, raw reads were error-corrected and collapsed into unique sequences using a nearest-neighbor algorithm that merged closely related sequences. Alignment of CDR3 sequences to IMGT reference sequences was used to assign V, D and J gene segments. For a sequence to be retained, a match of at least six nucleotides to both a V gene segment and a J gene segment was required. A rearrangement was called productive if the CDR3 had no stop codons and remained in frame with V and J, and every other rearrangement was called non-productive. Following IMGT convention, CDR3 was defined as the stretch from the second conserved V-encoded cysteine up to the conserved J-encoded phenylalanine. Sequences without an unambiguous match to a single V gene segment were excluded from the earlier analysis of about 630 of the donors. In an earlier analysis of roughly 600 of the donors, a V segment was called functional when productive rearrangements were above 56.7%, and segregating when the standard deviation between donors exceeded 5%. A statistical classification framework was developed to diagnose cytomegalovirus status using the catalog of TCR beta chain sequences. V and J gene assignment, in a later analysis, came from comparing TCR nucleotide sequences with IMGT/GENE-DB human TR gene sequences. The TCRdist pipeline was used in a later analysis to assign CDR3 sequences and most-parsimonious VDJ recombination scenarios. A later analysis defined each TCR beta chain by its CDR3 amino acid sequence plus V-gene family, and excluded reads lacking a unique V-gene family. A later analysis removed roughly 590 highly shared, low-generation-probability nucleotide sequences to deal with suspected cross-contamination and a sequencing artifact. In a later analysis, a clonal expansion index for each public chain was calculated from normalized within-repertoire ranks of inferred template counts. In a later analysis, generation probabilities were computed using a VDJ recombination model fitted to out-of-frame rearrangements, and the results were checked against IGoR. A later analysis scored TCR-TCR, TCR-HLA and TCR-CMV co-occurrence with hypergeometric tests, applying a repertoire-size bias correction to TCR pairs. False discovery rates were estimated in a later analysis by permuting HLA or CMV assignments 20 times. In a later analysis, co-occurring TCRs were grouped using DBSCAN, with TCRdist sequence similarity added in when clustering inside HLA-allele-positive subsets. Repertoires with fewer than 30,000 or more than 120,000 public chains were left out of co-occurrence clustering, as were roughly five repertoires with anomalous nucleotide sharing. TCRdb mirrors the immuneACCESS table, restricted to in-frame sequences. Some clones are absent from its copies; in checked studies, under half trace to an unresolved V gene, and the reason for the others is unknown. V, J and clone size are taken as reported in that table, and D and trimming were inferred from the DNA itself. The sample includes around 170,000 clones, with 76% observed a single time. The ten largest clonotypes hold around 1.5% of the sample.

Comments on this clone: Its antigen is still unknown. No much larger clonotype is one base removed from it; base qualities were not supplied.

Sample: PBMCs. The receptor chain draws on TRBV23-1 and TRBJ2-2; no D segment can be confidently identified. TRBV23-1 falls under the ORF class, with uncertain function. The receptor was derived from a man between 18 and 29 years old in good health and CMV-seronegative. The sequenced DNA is TGCGCCAGCAGTCAATCACTGCGGTGCGGGGAGCTGTTTTTT. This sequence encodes CASSQSLRCGELFF.